This is a list of T cell receptor beta chains from one sample in a study of radiation and T cells in renal cell carcinoma. The assay was immunoSEQ multiplex PCR, and TCRdb's table has in-frame clones only and misses some. The sample has some 150,000 clones, over 65% seen once. The sample in question was blood, obtained from a patient whose treatment included radiotherapy and nephrectomy. Every receptor here comes from a woman in her forties or fifties with renal cell carcinoma. Both conserved end residues are part of each CDR3. Fields, in order: V gene, D gene, J gene, clone size, CDR3 protein, CDR3 DNA. The D gene is left open where the match is weak. Expanded clones get a size class; other rows say once, few or many, or leave the size out.

V: TRBV5-4
D: .
J: TRBJ2-7
size: .
CDR3: CASSLGGSAELILNEQYF
DNA: TGTGCCAGCAGCTTGGGGGGTTCAGCGGAGCTAATTCTTAACGAGCAGTACTTC

V: TRBV7-9
D: .
J: TRBJ1-4
size: once
CDR3: CASSLASGGNEKLFF
DNA: TGTGCCAGCAGCTTAGCTAGCGGGGGTAATGAAAAACTGTTTTTT

V: TRBV6-1
D: TRBD1
J: TRBJ1-2
size: .
CDR3: CASSEGTGTYYGYTF
DNA: TGTGCCAGCAGTGAAGGGACAGGGACATACTATGGCTACACCTTC

V: TRBV7-8
D: .
J: TRBJ1-5
size: .
CDR3: CASSSYGHNQPQHF
DNA: TGTGCCAGCAGCTCCTATGGACACAATCAGCCCCAGCATTTT

V: TRBV6-5
D: .
J: TRBJ1-1
size: .
CDR3: CASSYPGRSTEAFF
DNA: TGTGCCAGCAGTTACCCCGGTCGAAGCACTGAAGCTTTCTTT

V: TRBV28
D: TRBD2
J: TRBJ2-7
size: few
CDR3: CASSTQIMRGSSYEQYF
DNA: TGTGCCAGCAGTACCCAGATCATGCGGGGGAGCTCCTACGAGCAGTACTTC

V: TRBV6-5
D: .
J: TRBJ2-1
size: .
CDR3: CASSYTDTEYYNEQFF
DNA: TGTGCCAGCAGTTACACGGACACAGAATATTACAATGAGCAGTTCTTC

V: TRBV4-3
D: .
J: TRBJ1-1
size: .
CDR3: CASSQDQQGNTEAFF
DNA: TGCGCCAGCAGCCAAGATCAACAGGGGAACACTGAAGCTTTCTTT

V: TRBV7-8
D: .
J: TRBJ1-5
size: few
CDR3: CASSQGKSNQPQHF
DNA: TGTGCCAGCAGCCAGGGTAAATCAAATCAGCCCCAGCATTTT

V: TRBV7-2
D: TRBD1
J: TRBJ1-2
size: .
CDR3: CASSYGTGNNYGYTF
DNA: TGTGCCAGCAGCTACGGGACAGGGAACAACTATGGCTACACCTTC

V: TRBV18
D: .
J: TRBJ1-1
size: few
CDR3: CASSAGASGTEAFF
DNA: TGTGCCAGCTCAGCAGGGGCTTCGGGGACTGAAGCTTTCTTT

V: TRBV5-1
D: TRBD1
J: TRBJ1-1
size: .
CDR3: CASSSSGGSINTEAFF
DNA: TGCGCCAGCAGCTCGTCAGGGGGCAGCATAAACACTGAAGCTTTCTTT

V: TRBV19
D: TRBD2
J: TRBJ2-1
size: .
CDR3: CASSIRTSWPYEQFF
DNA: TGTGCCAGTAGTATACGGACTAGCTGGCCCTATGAGCAGTTCTTC

V: TRBV30
D: .
J: TRBJ2-7
size: few
CDR3: CAWRGAYEQYF
DNA: TGTGCCTGGAGAGGGGCGTACGAGCAGTACTTC

V: TRBV19
D: .
J: TRBJ2-1
size: .
CDR3: CASSLGTAEQFF
DNA: TGTGCCAGTAGTCTAGGGACCGCCGAGCAGTTCTTC

V: TRBV18
D: TRBD1
J: TRBJ2-7
size: many
CDR3: CASSGTTGGSDEQYF
DNA: TGTGCCAGCTCAGGAACCACAGGGGGCAGCGACGAGCAGTACTTC

V: TRBV19
D: TRBD1
J: TRBJ2-7
size: .
CDR3: CASSTTGVEQYF
DNA: TGTGCCAGTAGCACGACAGGGGTCGAGCAGTACTTC

V: TRBV27
D: TRBD1
J: TRBJ2-7
size: .
CDR3: CASSLLGGTADHEQYF
DNA: TGTGCCAGCAGTTTATTGGGTGGGACAGCCGACCACGAGCAGTACTTC

V: TRBV4-3
D: .
J: TRBJ1-2
size: .
CDR3: CASSQDRGNYGYTF
DNA: TGCGCCAGCAGCCAAGATCGGGGTAACTATGGCTACACCTTC

V: TRBV10-1
D: .
J: TRBJ1-1
size: once
CDR3: CASSENGEGEAFF
DNA: TGCGCCAGCAGTGAGAACGGGGAAGGTGAAGCTTTCTTT

V: TRBV28
D: .
J: TRBJ2-2
size: .
CDR3: CATSSPGRKNTGELFF
DNA: TGTGCCACCTCTTCGCCGGGACGGAAGAACACCGGGGAGCTGTTTTTT

V: TRBV20-1
D: .
J: TRBJ2-5
size: .
CDR3: CSAPNGQEYF
DNA: TGCAGTGCTCCGAACGGACAAGAGTACTTC

V: TRBV4-1
D: .
J: TRBJ2-2
size: .
CDR3: CASSQENAGELFF
DNA: TGCGCCAGCAGCCAAGAAAACGCGGGGGAGCTGTTTTTT

V: TRBV5-1
D: TRBD2
J: TRBJ2-3
size: .
CDR3: CASSLYLAGGTDTQYF
DNA: TGCGCCAGCAGCTTGTATCTAGCGGGGGGGACAGATACGCAGTATTTT

V: TRBV7-7
D: TRBD1
J: TRBJ2-1
size: .
CDR3: CASSLSTGATYNEQFF
DNA: TGTGCCAGCAGCTTATCGACAGGGGCCACCTACAATGAGCAGTTCTTC

V: TRBV6-1
D: TRBD1
J: TRBJ2-7
size: .
CDR3: CASSGDRGRTYEQYF
DNA: TGTGCCAGCAGTGGGGACAGGGGGAGGACCTACGAGCAGTACTTC

V: TRBV30
D: .
J: TRBJ1-5
size: .
CDR3: CAWTGAKVSNQPQHF
DNA: TGTGCCTGGACCGGGGCGAAAGTTAGCAATCAGCCCCAGCATTTT

V: TRBV4-2
D: .
J: TRBJ2-7
size: .
CDR3: CASSQVSAVTYEQYF
DNA: TGTGCCAGCAGCCAAGTGTCAGCGGTAACCTACGAGCAGTACTTC

V: TRBV6-5
D: .
J: TRBJ1-2
size: .
CDR3: CASRTHGDYGYTF
DNA: TGTGCCAGCAGGACCCACGGGGACTATGGCTACACCTTC

V: TRBV2
D: .
J: TRBJ1-1
size: .
CDR3: CASSEELVAMEAFF
DNA: TGTGCCAGCAGTGAAGAGCTCGTGGCCATGGAAGCTTTCTTT

V: TRBV6-1
D: .
J: TRBJ1-2
size: .
CDR3: CASSLDSNSGGYTF
DNA: TGTGCCAGCAGCCTAGACAGTAACTCGGGTGGCTACACCTTC

V: TRBV6-1
D: .
J: TRBJ2-7
size: .
CDR3: CASSEGGSKYEQYF
DNA: TGTGCCAGCAGTGAAGGGGGGAGTAAGTACGAGCAGTACTTC

V: TRBV9
D: TRBD1
J: TRBJ2-5
size: .
CDR3: CASSARQGTIEETQYF
DNA: TGTGCCAGCAGCGCCCGACAGGGGACAATCGAAGAGACCCAGTACTTC

V: TRBV12-5
D: .
J: TRBJ2-2
size: .
CDR3: CASGSYTGELFF
DNA: TGTGCTAGTGGTTCTTACACCGGGGAGCTGTTTTTT

V: TRBV9
D: .
J: TRBJ2-3
size: few
CDR3: CASSETRRTDTQYF
DNA: TGTGCCAGCAGCGAAACTCGGCGCACAGATACGCAGTATTTT

V: TRBV5-1
D: TRBD2
J: TRBJ2-7
size: .
CDR3: CASSLDPGGSSYEQYF
DNA: TGCGCCAGCAGCTTGGACCCGGGGGGAAGTTCCTACGAGCAGTACTTC